This TCR beta chain was retrieved from a study of T cell responses to AZD1222 COVID-19 vaccine (dated by TCRdb to the early 2020s). About the full investigation: A total of over 230 trial participants underwent TCR sequencing, of whom some 210 received two doses of AZD1222 and approximately 25 received two doses of the MenACWY control vaccine. Trial participants were enrolled by age into 18-55, 56-69 and 70-plus year subgroups, with roughly 150, 30 and 60 TCR-sequenced participants respectively.

Interpreted using the paper, the time point label stands for: about 28 days (+/-7) after the second vaccine dose. AZD1222 recipients given second doses at about 4 weeks or at about 12 weeks were pooled, since spike-specific TCR depth and breadth were not found to differ between the two schedules. Samples from vaccinated people were obtained from the UK trials COV001 and COV002, which included a single-blind randomized controlled phase 2/3 trial of AZD1222 (ChAdOx1 nCoV-19) in healthy adults. For TCRbeta chain sequencing, PBMC samples were collected from trial participants at day 0 and at day 28 after the second dose. The CDR3 regions of human TCRbeta chains were analyzed by immunosequencing. Under the source paper's analysis protocol: TCRs in the repertoires were matched against a reference library of SARS-CoV-2-specific TCRs that had been generated with the MIRA antigen-specificity platform. Breadth meant the fraction of unique TCRs that were SARS-CoV-2-associated, whereas depth meant the fraction of total T cells that were SARS-CoV-2-associated. Using the MIRA data, every spike-specific TCR was mapped to the spike region that the TCR reacted to and assigned to either a CD4 or a CD8 class. Log10-transformed breadth and depth values were compared by one-way ANOVA with Sidak's multiple comparisons tests. In its TCRdb copy, this immuneACCESS table keeps in-frame sequences only and misses some clones. Where compared with another copy, unresolved V genes explain less than half of these, and the others have no known cause. V and J calls and clone size are copied from that table; D and trimming were computed from the DNA. Across this sample there are just under 150,000 clones, with around nine tenths seen only once. Roughly 1.7% of the sample goes to the ten largest clones.

Counted from cysteine to phenylalanine, this CDR3 has 14 amino acids. The sequence is cut down to CDR3 DNA, 42 bases in frame from base 1. V lost 6 bases and J lost 8 bases, and the count of bases not matched to a germline gene is 9. CDR1 and CDR2, looked up from the germline V gene, are SGHVS and FQNEAQ. On this clone itself: Its antigen is still unknown. The input lacks base qualities; no much larger clone sits a single base away.

Broader findings and caveats from the paper: Participants were mostly white British, with more females than males. The authors suggested clonal diversity may have been underestimated. Spike-specific TCR breadth and depth rose significantly after two AZD1222 doses compared with day 0 and with MenACWY recipients. Because no samples from the day 14 peak response were available, repertoires could be characterized only after the peak T cell response. The vaccine-associated CD4 TCRs covered the entire spike protein, and the dominant responses fell in regions 160-218 and 743-854. Only six or seven AZD1222 recipients were SARS-CoV-2 seropositive at baseline, limiting conclusions about previously exposed vaccinees. Epitopes outside the regions mutated in the B.1.351 and B.1.1.7 variants were reportedly recognized by nearly half of the unique spike-specific TCRs. In the small 56-69-year group, the increase in depth fell short of significance, most likely because of low power.

The TCR originated in an adult who received the AZD1222 COVID-19 vaccine. Recombination connected TRBV7-8 to TRBJ1-4; 7 bases in the middle match TRBD1. The sequenced sample was peripheral blood, obtained 28 days after the second AZD1222 dose. The DNA sequence follows: TGTGCCAGCAGACGAGGGCCCAGGGGGGAAAAACTGTTTTTT. It encodes CASRRGPRGEKLFF.